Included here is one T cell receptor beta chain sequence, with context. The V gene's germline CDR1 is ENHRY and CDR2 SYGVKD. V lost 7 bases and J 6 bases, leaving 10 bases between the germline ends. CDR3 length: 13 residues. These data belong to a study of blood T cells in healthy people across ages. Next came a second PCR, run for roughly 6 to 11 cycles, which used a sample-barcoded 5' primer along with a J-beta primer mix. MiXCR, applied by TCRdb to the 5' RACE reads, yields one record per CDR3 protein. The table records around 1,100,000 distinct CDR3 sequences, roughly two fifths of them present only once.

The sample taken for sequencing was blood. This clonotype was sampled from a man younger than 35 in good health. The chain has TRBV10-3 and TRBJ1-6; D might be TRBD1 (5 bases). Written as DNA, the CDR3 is TGTGCCATCACTAGGGACGGTAATTCACCCCTCCACTTT. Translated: CAITRDGNSPLHF.